This T cell receptor (beta chain) was recovered during a study of blood T cell repertoires in COVID-19. The wider study: COVID-19 samples collected from the United States, Italy and Spain covered acute and convalescent phases. PBMCs, B-cell-depleted T cells, or T cells provided the cDNA or gDNA that made up the material.

In the authors' methods: Reference gene primers were amplified, and this amplification served to estimate nucleated cell counts. Clones were sequenced by immunoSEQ multiplex PCR, and TCRdb holds only the in-frame ones, with some missing. The DNA gave D and trimming, while V, J and clone size come from that table. The data contain 250,000 to 350,000 clones, roughly nine tenths of them singletons. The V end was cut by 1 base, the J end by 2 bases, with 11 bases between. This CDR3 is built from 15 residues. Looked up from germline, CDR1 is SGHAT and CDR2 is FQNNGV. This chain connects TRBV11-2 to TRBJ1-1, with TRBD1 as a possible D gene (5 bases). Specimen: peripheral blood. This TCR came from a woman between 45 and 60 years old who had recovered from COVID-19. The CDR3 sequence is CASSLVGGRNTEAFF. The CDR3 nucleotides read TGTGCCAGCAGCTTAGTGGGGGGTCGAAACACTGAAGCTTTCTTT.